This T cell receptor (beta chain) was recorded in a study of shared clonotypes between healthy human individuals. Trimming took 11 bases from V and 4 from J; bases not matched to a gene: 11. Germline CDR1 and CDR2: MDHEN and SYDVKM. The CDR3 is 14 residues long. Repertoires were generated with immunoSEQ multiplex PCR, while TCRdb's copy carries only in-frame clones and drops some. This sample carries 650,000 to 800,000 clones, approximately 77% of them seen once, and the ten largest clones take approximately 2%. This sequence joins TRBV28 and TRBJ2-7, with 10 bases lining up with TRBD2. The sequencing input was memory CD4+ T cells sorted from blood. Regarding subset: CD45RA-negative fraction. The TCR originated in a young woman in good health. This chain's CDR3 is CAAKGLAGVYEQYF. Written as DNA, the CDR3 is TGTGCCGCTAAGGGTCTAGCGGGAGTTTACGAGCAGTACTTC. The full variable domain, completed using reference TRBV28 and TRBJ2-7, is DVKVTQSSRYLVKRTGEKVFLECVQDMDHENMFWYRQDPGLGLRLIYFSYDVKMKEKGDIPEGYSVSREKKERFSLILESASTNQTSMYLCAAKGLAGVYEQYFGPGTRLTVT.